This is a list of T cell receptor beta chains from one sample in a study of CD8 T cells in ankylosing spondylitis. TCRdb recomputed calls from the 5' RACE reads with MiXCR, one row per CDR3 protein. The sample yields 75,000 to 95,000 distinct CDR3 sequences, approximately 9.6% seen once. Input material: blood, either unsorted or a sorted T cell fraction (not recorded which). Source of these receptors: a male donor with ankylosing spondylitis. Both conserved end residues are part of each CDR3. D genes are given only for firm matches. Part of the rows lack a size; the others show once, few, many or a class for expanded clones.

clone size	V gene	D gene	J gene	CDR3 DNA	CDR3 protein
many	TRBV12-3/TRBV12-4	NA	TRBJ2-7	TGTGCCAGCAGTTCCCCCCTCGAGCAGTACTTC	CASSSPLEQYF
NA	TRBV7-6	NA	TRBJ2-7	TGTGCCAGCAGCCCCGGGTCGGGCTATTACTTC	CASSPGSGYYF
NA	TRBV10-3	TRBD1	TRBJ1-1	TGTGCCATCAGTGGTCTCGACTTTAATCGGACAGGGGCTGAAGCTTTCTTT	CAISGLDFNRTGAEAFF
few	TRBV12-3/TRBV12-4	TRBD1	TRBJ2-3	TGTGCCAGCAGTCTCCCGGGACAGATTAGCACAGATACGCAGTATTTT	CASSLPGQISTDTQYF
few	TRBV12-3/TRBV12-4	TRBD1	TRBJ2-1	TGTGCCAGCACCTCCAGGCGACAGGGCTGGATCTACAATGAGCAGTTCTTC	CASTSRRQGWIYNEQFF
many	TRBV10-2	NA	TRBJ2-7	TGCGCCAGCAGTGTGGGCAGCTCCTACGAGCAGTACTTC	CASSVGSSYEQYF
many	TRBV29-1	NA	TRBJ2-1	TGCAGCGTTCTGGGCTATACCTCTGTTGAGCAGTTCTTC	CSVLGYTSVEQFF
few	TRBV27	TRBD1	TRBJ2-6	TGTGCCAGCACCCAGACAGGGTCAGGGGCCAACGTCCTGACTTTC	CASTQTGSGANVLTF
many	TRBV24-1	NA	TRBJ2-2	TGTGCCACCAGGGGACCGGGGGGCCACCGGGAGCTGTTTTTT	CATRGPGGHRELFF
NA	TRBV9	NA	TRBJ2-3	TGTGCCAGTGGGAGAACAGATACGCAGTATTTT	CASGRTDTQYF
many	TRBV2	NA	TRBJ2-3	TGTGCCAGCAGCCGGGACCTGGGCACAGATACGCAGTATTTT	CASSRDLGTDTQYF
NA	TRBV5-1	NA	TRBJ2-3	TGCGCCAGCAGCTTTAGCGGTCGAAGCACAGATACGCAGTATTTT	CASSFSGRSTDTQYF
many	TRBV12-3/TRBV12-4	NA	TRBJ2-1	TGTGCCAGCAGTCCCGGGACTTCGTCTGGGTACAATGAGCAGTTCTTC	CASSPGTSSGYNEQFF
many	TRBV6-5	NA	TRBJ2-1	TGTGCCAGCAGTTACTCTAGGGGGGAGGTGTACAATGAGCAGTTCTTC	CASSYSRGEVYNEQFF
NA	TRBV15	NA	TRBJ2-3	TGTGCCACCAGCAGAGATCTGGGCCCAGGGACAGATACGCAGTATTTT	CATSRDLGPGTDTQYF
many	TRBV6-1	NA	TRBJ1-4	TGTGCCAGCAGTGAAATAAGTACGGAGTTCGCAACTAATGAAAAACTGTTTTTT	CASSEISTEFATNEKLFF
NA	TRBV12-3/TRBV12-4	NA	TRBJ1-5	TGTGCCAGCAGTCCCCTTCCGGACAGCAGCAATCAGCCCCAGCATTTT	CASSPLPDSSNQPQHF
NA	TRBV12-3/TRBV12-4	NA	TRBJ2-3	TGTGCCAGCAGTTGGGGACTTTCTAGCACAGATACGCAGTATTTT	CASSWGLSSTDTQYF
few	TRBV6-4	TRBD2	TRBJ2-5	TGTGCCAGCAGCCCTAGCGGGGTGAGCGAGACCCAGTACTTC	CASSPSGVSETQYF
many	TRBV12-5	NA	TRBJ2-2	TGTGCTAGTGGTCCTGCCCTGGGCGGGGAGCTGTTTTTT	CASGPALGGELFF
many	TRBV2	NA	TRBJ1-1	TGTGCCAGCACCCTCACGTGGGGGGGCACTGAAGCTTTCTTT	CASTLTWGGTEAFF
many	TRBV20-1	NA	TRBJ2-4	TGCAGTGCTAGAGTCGACAGAATAGCCAAAAACATTCAGTACTTC	CSARVDRIAKNIQYF
many	TRBV7-2	NA	TRBJ1-5	TGTGCCAGCAGCTTCGACAGGAGCGGGCATCAGCCCCAGCATTTT	CASSFDRSGHQPQHF
many	TRBV27	TRBD1	TRBJ1-1	TGTGCCAGCAGTTTCTCCTTACAGGGGCCCAACACTGAAGCTTTCTTT	CASSFSLQGPNTEAFF
many	TRBV11-2	NA	TRBJ2-5	TGTGCCAGCAGCTACCAAGAGACCCAGTACTTC	CASSYQETQYF
few	TRBV5-1	NA	TRBJ2-3	TGCGCCAGCATCTCTGACAGCAAAAGCACAGATACGCAGTATTTT	CASISDSKSTDTQYF
many	TRBV29-1	NA	TRBJ2-1	TGCAGCGTTCTTTCGGTAGCTGAAAGCTCCTACAATGAGCAGTTCTTC	CSVLSVAESSYNEQFF
NA	TRBV5-6	NA	TRBJ2-4	TGTGCCAGCAGCTTGGCGGGGGCTTTGGTCAAAAACATTCAGTACTTC	CASSLAGALVKNIQYF
NA	TRBV7-9	NA	TRBJ1-1	TGTGCCAGCAGCTTAACTGAAGCTTTCTTT	CASSLTEAFF
many	TRBV7-9	NA	TRBJ1-2	TGTGCCAGCAGCCTTAACCCGGGTCTGGGCAACTATGGCTACACCTTC	CASSLNPGLGNYGYTF
many	TRBV27	NA	TRBJ2-7	TGTGCCAGCGGCCTGGCGGGGTCCTACGAGCAGTACTTC	CASGLAGSYEQYF
many	TRBV6-4	TRBD2	TRBJ2-1	TGTGCCAGCAGTGGGACTAGCGGGAGCAATGAGCAGTTCTTC	CASSGTSGSNEQFF
few	TRBV11-3	NA	TRBJ2-2	TGTGCCAGCAGCCGCTATACTAGGAACTCGACCGGGGAGCTGTTTTTT	CASSRYTRNSTGELFF
few	TRBV10-3	NA	TRBJ2-7	TGTGCCTTTGGAGGGGACGCGAACGAGCAGTACTTC	CAFGGDANEQYF
NA	TRBV5-6	NA	TRBJ2-3	TGTGCCAGCACCCGGAGGACAGACTACACAGATACGCAGTATTTT	CASTRRTDYTDTQYF
NA	TRBV7-9	TRBD2	TRBJ2-1	TGTGCCAGCAGCTTTAGCGGGACCTCCGGAGTGTTCTTC	CASSFSGTSGVFF
NA	TRBV7-6	NA	TRBJ2-1	TGTGCCAGCAGCTTAGGGGTCGTCAGCTCCTACAATGAGCAGTTCTTC	CASSLGVVSSYNEQFF
NA	TRBV12-3/TRBV12-4	NA	TRBJ1-5	TGTGCCAGCAGTTTAGAGGCTCAGCCCCAGCATTTT	CASSLEAQPQHF
few	TRBV7-4	TRBD2	TRBJ2-2	TGTGCCAGCAGCTTAGAGCGGACTAGCGGGAGTGACACCGGGGAGCTGTTTTTT	CASSLERTSGSDTGELFF
many	TRBV14	NA	TRBJ2-1	TGTGCCAGCAGCCAAGTGCAGGGCTCCTACAATGAGCAGTTCTTC	CASSQVQGSYNEQFF
many	TRBV4-2	TRBD1	TRBJ2-2	TGTGCCAGCAGAGAAGAACAGGGGCGGCTCACCGGGGAGCTGTTTTTT	CASREEQGRLTGELFF
few	TRBV10-1	TRBD1	TRBJ1-2	TGCGCCAGCAGGACAGATGTACCGGGACAGGGGAACTATGGCTACACCTTC	CASRTDVPGQGNYGYTF
few	TRBV9	NA	TRBJ2-5	TGTGCCAGCAGTGGTTCGGGGTCACAAGAGACCCAGTACTTC	CASSGSGSQETQYF
NA	TRBV7-9	NA	TRBJ2-2	TGTGCCAGCAGCCCCGGGACACCCTCTATCGGGGAGCTGTTTTTT	CASSPGTPSIGELFF
NA	TRBV11-3	NA	TRBJ2-3	TGTGCCAGCAGCTTAGTAGCCCGTTCACGAGGACAGGACGGCGGGAGCGGCACAGATACGCAGTATTTT	CASSLVARSRGQDGGSGTDTQYF
many	TRBV4-2	NA	TRBJ2-2	TGTGCCAGCAGCCAAGATACACAGGGGGGGGCCGGGGAGCTGTTTTTT	CASSQDTQGGAGELFF
many	TRBV11-2	TRBD1	TRBJ1-1	TGTGCCAGCAGCAAATCGACAGGGAGGACTGAAGCTTTCTTT	CASSKSTGRTEAFF
many	TRBV12-3/TRBV12-4	NA	TRBJ1-2	TGTGCCAGCAGTTTCACCCCACAGGACGGCTATGGCTACACCTTC	CASSFTPQDGYGYTF
few	TRBV27	NA	TRBJ2-7	TGTGCCAGCAGTGGGGACAATGAGAGAGAGCAGTACTTC	CASSGDNEREQYF